This T cell receptor (beta chain) is from a study of OX40 agonist ivuxolimab in advanced cancers. At the level of the whole study: Ivuxolimab was an agonistic, fully human IgG2 monoclonal antibody directed against OX40 (CD134), a costimulatory receptor. Intravenous ivuxolimab was administered to patients every 2 weeks at six dose levels: 0.01, 0.1, 0.3, 1.5, 3 and 10 mg/kg. Among the roughly 54 dose-escalation patients, approximately 20 had hepatocellular carcinoma, 15 melanoma, 9 renal cell carcinoma and 9 head and neck cancer. In the dose-escalation cohort, approximately 80% of patients were male, and the mean age was 60 years with a range of roughly 20 to 79. Patients were allowed to have had prior anti-PD-1, anti-PD-L1 or anti-CTLA-4 therapy, and approximately 41% of the dose-escalation patients had previously received checkpoint inhibitors. Partial responses occurred in three dose-escalation patients: two with cutaneous melanoma and one with hepatocellular carcinoma. Peripheral TCRbeta sequencing was intended to test whether TCR sequence diversity was altered and clonal T-cell expansion was caused by ivuxolimab. The monotherapy dose-escalation portion (N of about 57 patients) of the phase I ivuxolimab trial is reported in the paper.

The trial excluded patients who had a history of autoimmune disease or were on systemic immunosuppression. Peripheral blood for TCR sequencing was collected from all dose cohorts at baseline, on cycle 4 day 1, and on cycle 7 day 1. Samples were obtained from an open-label, multicenter, first-in-human phase I dose-escalation trial of ivuxolimab. The trial enrolled adults with locally advanced or metastatic head and neck squamous cell, hepatocellular, melanoma or renal cell carcinoma. Before TCR sequencing, CD4+ T cells and CD8+ T cells from peripheral blood were sorted into separate populations. Note on this clone: Its antigen is still unknown. Within one base of it there is no much larger clone, and no base qualities were kept.

For this chain, trimming is 3 bases at the V end and 8 bases at the J end, and the number of junction bases without a gene match is 7. The CDR3 holds 15 amino acids from the cysteine to the phenylalanine. Only the CDR3 part of the read is kept: 45 bases, read in frame from the first base. CDR1 and CDR2, per the germline V gene, are MNHEY and SVGAGI. Study-wide conclusions, independent of this receptor: At doses of 0.1 to 3.0 mg/kg, clonal expansion of both CD4+ and CD8+ T cells in blood was seen between baseline and week 6. Low levels of normalized T-cell clonal expansion were also shown by some nonresponding patients. The antigen specificity of the clonally expanded peripheral T cells was not determined. In partial responders in the 0.1-3.0 mg/kg groups, normalized peripheral clonal expansion was found to be among the lowest, especially among CD8+ T cells. After ivuxolimab, more expanded clones were found on average in CD8+ T cells than in CD4+ T cells.

To sequence the TCRbeta CDR3 region, genomic DNA was isolated from the sorted cells. The immunoSEQ Assay was used to sequence the TCRbeta CDR3 regions. Held by TCRdb, this immuneACCESS table contains in-frame sequences only and omits some clones. Under half of the omission traces to an unresolved V gene where checked; the cause of the rest is unknown. This sample comprises about 68,000 clones, approximately 87% of them detected only once. The top ten clones comprise approximately 0.68% of the sample. The sequence was obtained from an adult with an advanced solid tumor such as melanoma, head and neck, liver or kidney cancer. The chain joins TRBV6-5 to TRBJ2-1; 10 bases in between match TRBD1. The specimen comprised CD4+ or CD8+ T cells sorted from blood, sampled in a trial of the OX40 agonist ivuxolimab. The nucleotide sequence reads as follows: TGTGCCAGCAGTTATCGGGACAGGGGCCCCGATGAGCAGTTCTTC. Its protein is CASSYRDRGPDEQFF.